Below, 21 T cell receptor beta chains from the same sample are listed, as sequenced in a study of T cells in Graves' hyperthyroidism and ophthalmopathy. TCR beta CDR3 regions were amplified from RNA. HTBI primers were employed in a first-round RT-PCR of the TCR CDR3. TCRdb recomputed calls from the multiplex PCR reads with MiXCR, one row per CDR3 protein. Of some 570,000 distinct CDR3 sequences in the sample, approximately 15% were seen once. Sequenced input: blood. The receptors shown here come from a woman between 18 and 29 years old with Graves' ophthalmopathy.

This clonotype was counted at least ten times. This sequence joins TRBV7-2 and TRBJ2-4; D unclear. In germline, CDR1 is SGHTA, CDR2 FQGNSA. V lost 1 base to trimming and J lost 2 bases, with 3 bases between them. The length of the CDR3 is 13 residues. The CDR3 nucleotides read TGTGCCAGCAGCTTAGGATCCAAAAACATTCAGTACTTC. Its protein is CASSLGSKNIQYF.

This CDR3 reads CSVGRFGLAGGPGELFF. The CDR3 DNA is TGCAGCGTTGGAAGATTTGGACTAGCGGGAGGGCCCGGGGAGCTGTTTTTT. This chain connects TRBV29-1 to TRBJ2-2, with 15 bases that match TRBD2. The CDR3 spans 17 residues. Germline CDR1 SQVTM, CDR2 ANQGSEA. V gave up 4 bases and J gave up 6 bases; unmatched junction bases: 9.

This clonotype was observed a few times. The J gene is TRBJ2-4, the V gene TRBV7-2; tentative D call: TRBD1 (6 bases). CDR1 is SGHTA, CDR2 FQGNSA, per germline. The CDR3 is 16 residues long. V lost 7 bases and J lost 1, with 17 bases in between. The CDR3 DNA reads TGTGCCAGCACCCTCATTCAGGGGTTTGCCAAAAACATTCAGTACTTC. This sequence encodes CASTLIQGFAKNIQYF.

This clonotype has ten or more counts. This sequence joins TRBV7-9 and TRBJ2-1; unclear D gene. Trimming removed 5 bases at V and 3 bases at J, with 20 bases between. Germline loops: CDR1 SEHNR, CDR2 FQNEAQ (reference sequence). The CDR3 contains 17 residues. The CDR3 sequence: CASSIPFVGYSYNEQFF. Written as DNA, the CDR3 is TGTGCCAGCAGCATACCATTCGTCGGATACAGCTACAATGAGCAGTTCTTC.

In its sample, this clonotype was seen many times. This chain uses TRBV15 with TRBJ1-5; 9 nucleotides align to TRBD1. The CDR3 length is 14 residues. V was pared by 4 bases and J by 4 bases, with 2 bases of the junction left unmatched. CDR1 is LNHNV and CDR2 is YYDKDF in the germline V gene (reference sequence). In DNA form, the CDR3 reads TGTGCCACCAGCATAGACAGGGGGAATCAGCCCCAGCATTTT. Amino acid sequence: CATSIDRGNQPQHF. The whole variable domain, remainder taken from reference TRBV15 and TRBJ1-5, is DAMVIQNPRYQVTQFGKPVTLSCSQTLNHNVMYWYQQKSSQAPKLLFHYYDKDFNNEADTPDNFQSRRPNTSFCFLDIRSPGLGDTAMYLCATSIDRGNQPQHFGDGTRLSIL.

The chain carries TRBV7-9 and TRBJ2-7; D may match TRBD1 or TRBD2 (6 bases each). The CDR3 covers 14 residues. The germline V gene encodes CDR1 SEHNR and CDR2 FQNEAQ (reference sequence). Trimming cost V 3 bases and J 5 bases, with 14 bases left between them. CDR3 DNA: TGTGCCAGCAGCTTTTCCAGGGGCGGGGACGAGCAGTACTTC. Amino acids: CASSFSRGGDEQYF.

The chain combines TRBV5-1 with TRBJ2-7; D is perhaps TRBD1 or TRBD2 (5 bases each). Germline V lookup: CDR1 SGHRS, CDR2 YFSETQ. CDR3 length: 15 residues. The V end lost 2 bases, the J end lost 2 bases, and 14 bases lay between the germline ends. CDR3 sequence: CASSFRGDKAYEQYF. For the CDR3, the DNA is TGCGCCAGCAGCTTTAGAGGGGATAAGGCCTACGAGCAGTACTTC.

This clonotype appeared many times. The chain is built from TRBV2 and TRBJ2-5, with D perhaps assigned TRBD1 or TRBD2 (5 bases each). CDR1 is SNHLY, CDR2 FYNNEI, per germline. The germline V and J ends were trimmed by 7 bases and 5 bases, with 14 bases remaining between them. This CDR3 contains 13 residues. The CDR3 coding sequence is TGTGCCAGCACAAGGGACCACTGGGAGACCCAGTACTTC. Its protein is CASTRDHWETQYF.

This clonotype has ten or more counts. This sequence joins TRBV10-3 and TRBJ1-5; 8 positions agree with TRBD1. CDR1 and CDR2 from the germline V gene are ENHRY and SYGVKD. V gave up 4 bases and J gave up 10 bases; unmatched junction bases: 3. This CDR3 region has 12 residues. The CDR3 sequence is CAISVQGAPQHF. CDR3 nucleotide sequence: TGTGCCATCAGTGTGCAGGGGGCTCCCCAGCATTTT.

The chain is built from TRBV20-1 and TRBJ2-7, with 10 bases lining up with TRBD1. CDR3 length: 13 amino acids. The V and J ends lost 5 bases and 2 bases, in that order; junction bases with no gene match: 3. Germline-derived CDR1 and CDR2 are DFQATT and SNEGSKA (reference sequence). This CDR3 reads CSAWGQGTYEQYF. CDR3 sequence (DNA): TGCAGTGCTTGGGGACAGGGGACCTACGAGCAGTACTTC.

This clonotype was detected ten times or more. J is TRBJ2-7 and V is TRBV7-3; no clear D. Germline-derived CDR1 and CDR2 are SGHTA and FQGTGA. The CDR3 has 14 residues. Between the trimmed V and J ends, which lost 5 bases and 1 base, there was a span of 12 bases. CDR3 residues: CASSPPDPSYEQYF. The DNA for the CDR3 is TGTGCCAGCAGCCCGCCCGACCCTTCCTACGAGCAGTACTTC.

This clonotype was detected ten times or more. This chain connects TRBV30 to TRBJ1-1; TRBD1 agrees at 8 bases. This CDR3 has 14 amino acids. Germline V gene data show CDR1 as GTSNPN and CDR2 as SVGIG (reference sequence). The V and J ends lost 5 bases and 4 bases, in that order; junction bases with no gene match: 9. CDR3 amino acids: CAWGRTGLGTEAFF. The DNA for the CDR3 is TGTGCCTGGGGACGGACAGGGTTGGGCACTGAAGCTTTCTTT.

This clonotype was counted at least ten times. The chain combines TRBV3-1 with TRBJ2-7, with 7 nucleotides matching TRBD1. The V gene end was trimmed by 4 bases and the J gene end by 7 bases; junction bases not matched to a gene: 10. Germline V lookup: CDR1 LGHDT, CDR2 YNNKEL (reference sequence). The CDR3 is 14 amino acids. CDR3 loop: CASSPTGSRREQYF. The CDR3 DNA is TGTGCCAGCAGCCCGACAGGGTCTAGGAGGGAGCAGTACTTC.

Note on this clonotype: This clone may be a read error of a much larger clone one base away. This chain joins TRBV27 and TRBJ2-7; D is undetermined. CDR1 and CDR2 from the germline V gene are MNHEY and SMNVEV (reference sequence). This CDR3 is 15 amino acids long. V was trimmed by 4 bases and J by 6 bases, leaving 19 bases between them. The CDR3 DNA is TGTGCCAGCAGTTCCGATGACGTTACCGACTCCGAGCAGTACTTC. Translation: CASSSDDVTDSEQYF.

Only a few counts were recorded for this clonotype. This chain links TRBV19 with TRBJ2-1; 10 nucleotides line up with TRBD1. The V gene end was trimmed by 9 bases and the J gene end by 2 bases; junction bases not matched to a gene: 10. The CDR3 covers 16 residues. Germline CDR1 is LNHDA and CDR2 is SQIVND (reference sequence). The CDR3 DNA reads TGTGCCAGCACCCACCGGGACAGGGGCCCCTACAATGAGCAGTTCTTC. Amino acid sequence: CASTHRDRGPYNEQFF.

This clonotype was recorded once. This sequence joins TRBV5-1 and TRBJ2-5; D is possibly TRBD2 (6 bases). The CDR3 has 13 residues. The V end lost 2 bases, the J end lost 5 bases, and 10 bases lay between the germline ends. Germline V gives CDR1 SGHRS, CDR2 YFSETQ. The CDR3 region has the DNA TGCGCCAGCAGCTTCACTAGCTTGGAGACCCAGTACTTC. Its protein product is CASSFTSLETQYF.

V gene TRBV20-1 combines with J gene TRBJ2-1; the match to TRBD2 covers 15 bases. The CDR3 has 20 amino acids. The germline V gene encodes CDR1 DFQATT and CDR2 SNEGSKA (reference sequence). Losses at the gene ends were 2 bases for V and 8 bases for J; bases not matched to a gene: 19. CDR3: CSARSDEGLAGGGGIYEQFF. Here the CDR3 DNA reads TGCAGTGCTAGATCGGATGAGGGACTAGCGGGAGGAGGGGGTATATATGAGCAGTTCTTC.

This clonotype was detected many times. This chain links TRBV6-1 with TRBJ2-7; 7 bases are a match to TRBD1. Trimming removed 7 bases from V and 0 bases from J; junction bases left unmatched: 15. Germline V gives CDR1 MNHNS, CDR2 SASEGT. The CDR3 contains 17 residues. The CDR3 DNA is TGTGCCAGCACCACAGGGGACCGAATAAGGAGCTCCTACGAGCAGTACTTC. Translation gives CASTTGDRIRSSYEQYF.

At least ten counts were recorded for this clonotype. This rearrangement joins TRBV6-1 to TRBJ2-1, with 7 bases fitting TRBD1. The germline CDR1 and CDR2 sequences are MNHNS and SASEGT. V was clipped by 6 bases and J by 4 bases; unmatched bases: 3. The CDR3 covers 13 residues. CDR3 residues: CASRKTGYNEQFF. In DNA, the CDR3 is TGTGCCAGCAGAAAGACAGGGTACAATGAGCAGTTCTTC.

This clonotype came up many times. V is TRBV20-1 and J is TRBJ2-1; 9 bases line up with TRBD1. The CDR3 is 14 residues long. V gave up 5 bases and J gave up 4 bases; unmatched junction bases: 6. Germline V CDR1 and CDR2: DFQATT, SNEGSKA (reference sequence). This CDR3 is CSASGTGKYNEQFF. CDR3 bases: TGCAGTGCTTCCGGGACAGGGAAATACAATGAGCAGTTCTTC.

This clonotype was recorded at least ten times. This sequence joins TRBV30 and TRBJ1-1; tentatively, D is TRBD1 (6 bases). Germline values: CDR1 GTSNPN, CDR2 SVGIG (reference sequence). The CDR3 covers 12 residues. The V gene lost 4 bases and the J gene lost 3 bases, with 9 bases spanning the gap. The CDR3 loop reads CAWMTGDTEAFF. DNA for the CDR3: TGTGCCTGGATGACAGGCGACACTGAAGCTTTCTTT.